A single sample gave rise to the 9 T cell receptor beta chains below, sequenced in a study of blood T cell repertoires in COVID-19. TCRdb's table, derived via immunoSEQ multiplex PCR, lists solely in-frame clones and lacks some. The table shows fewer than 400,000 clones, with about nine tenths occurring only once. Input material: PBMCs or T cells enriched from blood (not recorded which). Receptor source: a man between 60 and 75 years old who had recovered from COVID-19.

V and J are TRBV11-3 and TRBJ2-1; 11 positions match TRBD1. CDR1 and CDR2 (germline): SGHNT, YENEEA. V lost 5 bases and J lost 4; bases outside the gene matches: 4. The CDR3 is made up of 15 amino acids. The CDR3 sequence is CASSRGQGAYNEQFF. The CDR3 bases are TGTGCCAGCAGCCGTGGACAGGGGGCATACAATGAGCAGTTCTTC.

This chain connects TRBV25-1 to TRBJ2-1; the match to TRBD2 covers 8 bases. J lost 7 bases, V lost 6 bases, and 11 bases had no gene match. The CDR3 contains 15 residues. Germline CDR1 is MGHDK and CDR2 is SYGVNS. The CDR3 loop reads CASRGWASGSNEQFF. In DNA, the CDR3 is TGTGCCAGCAGGGGCTGGGCTAGCGGGTCTAATGAGCAGTTCTTC.

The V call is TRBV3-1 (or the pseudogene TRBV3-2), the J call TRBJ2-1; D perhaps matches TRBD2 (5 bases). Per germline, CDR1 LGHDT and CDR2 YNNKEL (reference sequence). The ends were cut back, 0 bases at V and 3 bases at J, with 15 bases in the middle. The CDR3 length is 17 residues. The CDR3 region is CASSQDPSGANYNEQFF. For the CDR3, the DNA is TGTGCCAGCAGCCAAGATCCAAGCGGCGCGAACTACAATGAGCAGTTCTTC.

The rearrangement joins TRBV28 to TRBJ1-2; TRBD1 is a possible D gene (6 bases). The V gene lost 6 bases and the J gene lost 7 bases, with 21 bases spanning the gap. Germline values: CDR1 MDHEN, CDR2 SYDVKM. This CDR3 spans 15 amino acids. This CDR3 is CASSSGPPGVVGYTF. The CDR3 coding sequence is TGTGCCAGCAGCTCCGGCCCGCCAGGGGTGGTTGGCTACACCTTC.

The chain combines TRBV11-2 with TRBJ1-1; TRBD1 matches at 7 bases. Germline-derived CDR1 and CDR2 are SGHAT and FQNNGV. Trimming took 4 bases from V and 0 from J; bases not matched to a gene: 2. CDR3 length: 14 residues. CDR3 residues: CASSSGQLNTEAFF. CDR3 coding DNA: TGTGCCAGCAGCTCGGGACAGCTGAACACTGAAGCTTTCTTT. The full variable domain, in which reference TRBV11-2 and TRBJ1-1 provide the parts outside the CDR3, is EAGVAQSPRYKIIEKRQSVAFWCNPISGHATLYWYQQILGQGPKLLIQFQNNGVVDDSQLPKDRFSAERLKGVDSTLKIQPAKLEDSAVYLCASSSGQLNTEAFFGQGTRLTVV.

The CDR3 is CASSNNNYGYTF. The CDR3 DNA is TGTGCCAGCAGTAACAATAACTATGGCTACACCTTC. J is TRBJ1-2 and V is TRBV2; D unresolved. V was clipped by 5 bases and J by 1 base, with 5 bases between them. The length of the CDR3 is 12 residues. CDR1 SNHLY and CDR2 FYNNEI come from the germline V gene.

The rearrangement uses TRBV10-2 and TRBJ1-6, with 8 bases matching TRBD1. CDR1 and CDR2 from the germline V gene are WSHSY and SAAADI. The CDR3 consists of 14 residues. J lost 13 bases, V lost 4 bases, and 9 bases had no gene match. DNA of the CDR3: TGCGCCAGCAGTGCGGGACAGGAGGTGTATCCCCTCCACTTT. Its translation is CASSAGQEVYPLHF.

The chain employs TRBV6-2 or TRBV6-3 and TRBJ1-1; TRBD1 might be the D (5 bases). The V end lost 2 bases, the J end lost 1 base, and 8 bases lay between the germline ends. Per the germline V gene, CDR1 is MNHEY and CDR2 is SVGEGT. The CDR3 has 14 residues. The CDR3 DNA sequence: TGTGCCAGCAGTTACACTCAGGGGAACACTGAAGCTTTCTTT. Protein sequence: CASSYTQGNTEAFF.

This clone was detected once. The CDR3 loop is CASSLAGLAVTDTQYF. CDR3 DNA sequence: TGTGCCAGTAGCTTGGCTGGGCTAGCGGTCACAGATACGCAGTATTTT. The chain combines TRBV19 with TRBJ2-3; 7 nucleotides line up with TRBD2. J gave up 2 bases and V 6 bases, and 11 bases lay outside the gene matches. Looked up from germline, CDR1 is LNHDA and CDR2 is SQIVND (reference sequence). The CDR3 is 16 residues long.